The source of this T cell receptor beta chain is a study of cytomegalovirus exposure and HLA in healthy donors. Study conclusions and caveats: There was a cluster of highly shared sequence variants that was likely a sequencing artifact. Through in vitro validation, a few CMV-associated chains were shown to be specific for CMV antigens.

Note on this clone: The antigen is unknown.

CDR1 and CDR2 (germline): MGHRA, YSYEKL. This CDR3 is built from 16 residues. Trimming removed 4 bases from V and 5 bases from J; junction bases left unmatched: 13. It was with 60 Vbeta and 13 Jbeta primers that the PCR ran. Assay used: immunoSEQ multiplex PCR; TCRdb lists only in-frame clones, some missing. The sample includes about 120,000 clones, around 79% of them seen just once. Healthy donors of bone marrow made up the group. This clonotype originated in a woman aged 18-30 years in good health and CMV-seronegative. This rearrangement joins TRBV4-1 to TRBJ2-7; 8 nucleotides align to TRBD1. Input material: PBMCs. The CDR3 DNA reads TGCGCCAGCAGCCCGGCCCCAAAGACAGGGGCCCACGAGCAGTACTTC. Translated, it gives CASSPAPKTGAHEQYF.